The T cell receptor (beta chain) under discussion was sequenced for a study of HIV-infected patients and healthy controls. cDNA was made from roughly 500 ng RNA using alpha and beta constant primers. Using multiplexing indices, alpha and beta chain libraries were generated apart by chain-specific third strand synthesis. TCRdb redid the calling of the 5' RACE reads with MiXCR, one entry per CDR3 protein. The table shows under 25,000 distinct CDR3 sequences, with 8% to 10% occurring only once. Germline values: CDR1 MNHNY, CDR2 SVGAGI (reference sequence). The CDR3 runs to 17 residues. Trimming took 0 bases from V and 3 from J; bases not matched to a gene: 10. All unsorted peripheral T cells were captured because whole blood was used without fractionation. This clonotype is judged medium-sized.

Sequences were obtained from blood. This clonotype originated in an adult in good health. J is TRBJ2-7 and V is TRBV6-6; 8 positions match TRBD2. CDR3: CASSYSAGLAAGYEQYF. CDR3 DNA sequence: TGTGCCAGCAGTTACTCAGCCGGACTAGCCGCCGGCTACGAGCAGTACTTC.